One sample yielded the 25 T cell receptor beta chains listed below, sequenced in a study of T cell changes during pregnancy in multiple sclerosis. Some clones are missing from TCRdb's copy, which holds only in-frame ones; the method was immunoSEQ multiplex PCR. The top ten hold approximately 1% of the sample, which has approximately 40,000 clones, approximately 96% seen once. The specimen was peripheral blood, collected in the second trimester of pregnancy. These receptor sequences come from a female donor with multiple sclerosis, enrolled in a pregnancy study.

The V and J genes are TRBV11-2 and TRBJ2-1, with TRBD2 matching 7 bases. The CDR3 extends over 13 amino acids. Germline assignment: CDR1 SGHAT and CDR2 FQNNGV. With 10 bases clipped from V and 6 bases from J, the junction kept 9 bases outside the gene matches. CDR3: CATLPWEGNEQFF. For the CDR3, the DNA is TGTGCCACCCTACCTTGGGAGGGCAATGAGCAGTTCTTC.

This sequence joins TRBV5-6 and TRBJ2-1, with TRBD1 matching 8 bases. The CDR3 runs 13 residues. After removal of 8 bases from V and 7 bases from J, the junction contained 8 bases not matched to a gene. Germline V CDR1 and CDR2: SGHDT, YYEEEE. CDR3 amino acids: CASRPWTGNEQFF. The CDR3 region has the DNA TGTGCCAGTCGGCCCTGGACAGGGAATGAGCAGTTCTTC.

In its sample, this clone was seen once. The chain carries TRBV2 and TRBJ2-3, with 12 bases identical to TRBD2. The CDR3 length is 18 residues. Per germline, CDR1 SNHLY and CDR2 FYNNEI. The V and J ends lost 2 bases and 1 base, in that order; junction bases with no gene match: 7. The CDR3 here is CASSEWTSGIGGTDTQYF. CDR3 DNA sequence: TGTGCCAGCAGTGAATGGACTAGCGGGATCGGCGGCACAGATACGCAGTATTTT.

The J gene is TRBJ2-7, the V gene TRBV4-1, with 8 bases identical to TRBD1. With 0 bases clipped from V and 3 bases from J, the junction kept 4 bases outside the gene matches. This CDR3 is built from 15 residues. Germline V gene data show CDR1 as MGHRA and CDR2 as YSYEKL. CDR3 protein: CASSQDGQGYYEQYF. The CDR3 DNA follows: TGCGCCAGCAGCCAAGATGGACAGGGCTACTACGAGCAGTACTTC.

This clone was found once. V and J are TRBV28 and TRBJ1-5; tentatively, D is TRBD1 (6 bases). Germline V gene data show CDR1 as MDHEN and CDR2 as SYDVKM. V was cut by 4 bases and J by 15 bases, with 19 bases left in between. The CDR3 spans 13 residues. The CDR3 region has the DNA TGTGCCAGCAGTTCAACCGGGACACGGTACTGGCATTTT. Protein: CASSSTGTRYWHF. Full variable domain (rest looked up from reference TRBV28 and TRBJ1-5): DVKVTQSSRYLVKRTGEKVFLECVQDMDHENMFWYRQDPGLGLRLIYFSYDVKMKEKGDIPEGYSVSREKKERFSLILESASTNQTSMYLCASSSTGTRYWHFGDGTRLSIL.

The CDR3 sequence is CASSFAGYNEQFF. In nucleotides, the CDR3 is TGTGCCAGCAGCTTCGCGGGGTACAATGAGCAGTTCTTC. The chain employs TRBV7-2 and TRBJ2-1; maybe TRBD2 (6 bases). Germline V lookup: CDR1 SGHTA, CDR2 FQGNSA. Trimming stripped 3 bases from V and 4 bases from J, with 7 bases between. The CDR3 contains 13 residues. Variable domain in full (rest from reference TRBV7-2 and TRBJ2-1): GAGVSQSPSNKVTEKGKDVELRCDPISGHTALYWYRQSLGQGLEFLIYFQGNSAPDKSGLPSDRFSAERTGGSVSTLTIQRTQQEDSAVYLCASSFAGYNEQFFGPGTRLTVL.

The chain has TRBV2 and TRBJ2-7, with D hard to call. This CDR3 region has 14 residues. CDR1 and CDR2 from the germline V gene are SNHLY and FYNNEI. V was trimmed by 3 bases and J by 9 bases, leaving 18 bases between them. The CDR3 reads CASSEETFPLVQYF. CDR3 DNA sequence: TGTGCCAGCAGTGAGGAGACGTTTCCCCTCGTGCAGTACTTC.

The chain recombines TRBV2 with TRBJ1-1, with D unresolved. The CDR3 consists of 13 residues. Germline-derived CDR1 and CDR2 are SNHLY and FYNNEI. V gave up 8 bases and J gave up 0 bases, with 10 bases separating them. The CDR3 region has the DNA TGTGCCAGCGCTCGTGAGATGAACACTGAAGCTTTCTTT. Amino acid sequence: CASAREMNTEAFF.

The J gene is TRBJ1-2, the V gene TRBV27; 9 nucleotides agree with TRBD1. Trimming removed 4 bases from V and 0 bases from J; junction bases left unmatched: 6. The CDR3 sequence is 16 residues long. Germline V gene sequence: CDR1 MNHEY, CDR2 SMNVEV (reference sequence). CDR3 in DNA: TGTGCCAGCAGTTCCCAGCGGACAGGGGCTAACTATGGCTACACCTTC. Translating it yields CASSSQRTGANYGYTF.

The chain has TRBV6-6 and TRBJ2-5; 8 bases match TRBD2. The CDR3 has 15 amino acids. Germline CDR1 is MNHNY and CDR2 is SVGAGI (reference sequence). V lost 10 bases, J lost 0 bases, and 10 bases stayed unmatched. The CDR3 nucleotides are TGTGCCACTTCCGGGACTAGGGGGGACCAAGAGACCCAGTACTTC. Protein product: CATSGTRGDQETQYF.

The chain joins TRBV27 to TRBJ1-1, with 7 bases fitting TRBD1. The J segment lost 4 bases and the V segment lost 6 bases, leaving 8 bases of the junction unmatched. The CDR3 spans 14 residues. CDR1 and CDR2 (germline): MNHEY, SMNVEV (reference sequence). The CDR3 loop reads CASSEARDSTEAFF. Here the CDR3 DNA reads TGTGCCAGCAGCGAGGCGAGGGACAGCACTGAAGCTTTCTTT.

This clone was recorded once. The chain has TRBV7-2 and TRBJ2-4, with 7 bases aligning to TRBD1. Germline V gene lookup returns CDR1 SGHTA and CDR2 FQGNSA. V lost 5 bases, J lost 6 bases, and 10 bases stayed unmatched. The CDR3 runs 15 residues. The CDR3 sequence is CASSNRRGQGNIQYF. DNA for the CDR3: TGTGCCAGCAGCAATCGAAGGGGGCAGGGAAACATTCAGTACTTC.

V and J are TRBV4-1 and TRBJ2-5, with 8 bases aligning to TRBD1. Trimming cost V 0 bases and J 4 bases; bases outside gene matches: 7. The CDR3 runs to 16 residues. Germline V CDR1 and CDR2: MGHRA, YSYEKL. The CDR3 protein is CASSQDGTGGTETQYF. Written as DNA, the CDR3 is TGCGCCAGCAGCCAAGACGGCACAGGGGGAACAGAGACCCAGTACTTC.

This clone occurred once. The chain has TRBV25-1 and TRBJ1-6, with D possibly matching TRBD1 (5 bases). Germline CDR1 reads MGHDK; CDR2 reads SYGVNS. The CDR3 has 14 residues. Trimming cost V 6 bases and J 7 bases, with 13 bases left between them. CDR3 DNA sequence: TGTGCCAGCAGCTCGGGACTGTCGAATTCACCCCTCCACTTT. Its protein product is CASSSGLSNSPLHF.

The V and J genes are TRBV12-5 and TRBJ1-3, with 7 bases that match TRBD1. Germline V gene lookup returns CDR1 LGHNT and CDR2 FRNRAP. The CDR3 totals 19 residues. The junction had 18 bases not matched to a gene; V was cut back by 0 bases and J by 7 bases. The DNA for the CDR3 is TGTGCTAGTGGTTTGGTACGATTTGACAGGGTCTTTTTAAGGAACACCATATATTTT. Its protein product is CASGLVRFDRVFLRNTIYF. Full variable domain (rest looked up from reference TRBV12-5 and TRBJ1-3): DARVTQTPRHKVTEMGQEVTMRCQPILGHNTVFWYRQTMMQGLELLAYFRNRAPLDDSGMPKDRFSAEMPDATLATLKIQPSEPRDSAVYFCASGLVRFDRVFLRNTIYFGEGSWLTVV.

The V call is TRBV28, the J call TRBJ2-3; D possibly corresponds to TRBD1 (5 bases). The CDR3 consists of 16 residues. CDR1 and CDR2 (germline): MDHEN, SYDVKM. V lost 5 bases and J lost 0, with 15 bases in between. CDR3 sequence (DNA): TGTGCCAGCAGTCCGATGACAGCCTCTAGCACAGATACGCAGTATTTT. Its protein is CASSPMTASSTDTQYF.

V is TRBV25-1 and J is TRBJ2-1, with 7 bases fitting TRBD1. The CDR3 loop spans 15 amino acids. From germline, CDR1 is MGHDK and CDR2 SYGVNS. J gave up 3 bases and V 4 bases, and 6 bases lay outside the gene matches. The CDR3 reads CASSAPGGGYNEQFF. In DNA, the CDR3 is TGTGCCAGCAGTGCTCCAGGGGGTGGCTACAATGAGCAGTTCTTC. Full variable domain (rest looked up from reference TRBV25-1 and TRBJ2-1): EADIYQTPRYLVIGTGKKITLECSQTMGHDKMYWYQQDPGMELHLIHYSYGVNSTEKGDLSSESTVSRIRTEHFPLTLESARPSHTSQYLCASSAPGGGYNEQFFGPGTRLTVL.

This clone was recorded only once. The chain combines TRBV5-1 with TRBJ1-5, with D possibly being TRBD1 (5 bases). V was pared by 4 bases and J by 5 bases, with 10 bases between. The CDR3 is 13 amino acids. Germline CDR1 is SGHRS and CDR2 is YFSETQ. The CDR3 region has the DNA TGCGCCAGCAGCCCGGGGGGGGATCAGCCCCAGCATTTT. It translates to CASSPGGDQPQHF.

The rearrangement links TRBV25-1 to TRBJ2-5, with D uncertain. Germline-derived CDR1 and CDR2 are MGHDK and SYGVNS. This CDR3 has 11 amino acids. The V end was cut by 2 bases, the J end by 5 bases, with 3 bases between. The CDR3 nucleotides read TGTGCCAGCAGTGAACCGGAGACCCAGTACTTC. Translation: CASSEPETQYF.

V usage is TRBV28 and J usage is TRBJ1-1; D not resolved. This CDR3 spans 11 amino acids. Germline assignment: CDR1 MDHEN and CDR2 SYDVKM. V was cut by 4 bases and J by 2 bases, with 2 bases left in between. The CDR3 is CASSSNTEAFF. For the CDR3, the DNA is TGTGCCAGCAGTTCAAACACTGAAGCTTTCTTT.

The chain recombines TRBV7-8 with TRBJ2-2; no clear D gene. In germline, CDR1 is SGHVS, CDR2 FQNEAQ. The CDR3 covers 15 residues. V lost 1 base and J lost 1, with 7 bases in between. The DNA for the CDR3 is TGTGCCAGCAGCTTAGATCAGTGGAACACCGGGGAGCTGTTTTTT. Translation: CASSLDQWNTGELFF.

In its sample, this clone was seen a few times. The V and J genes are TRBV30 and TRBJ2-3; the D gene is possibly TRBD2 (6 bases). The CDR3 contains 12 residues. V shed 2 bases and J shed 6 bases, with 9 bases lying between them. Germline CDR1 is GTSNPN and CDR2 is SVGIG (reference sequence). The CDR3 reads CAWSLAGDTQYF. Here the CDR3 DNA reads TGTGCCTGGAGTCTTGCGGGGGATACGCAGTATTTT.

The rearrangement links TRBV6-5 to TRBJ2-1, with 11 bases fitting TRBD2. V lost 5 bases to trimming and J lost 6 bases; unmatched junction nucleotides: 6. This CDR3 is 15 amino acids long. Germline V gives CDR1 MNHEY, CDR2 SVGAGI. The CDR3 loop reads CASSLTSGTTNEQFF. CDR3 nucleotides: TGTGCCAGCAGTCTGACTAGCGGGACGACCAATGAGCAGTTCTTC.

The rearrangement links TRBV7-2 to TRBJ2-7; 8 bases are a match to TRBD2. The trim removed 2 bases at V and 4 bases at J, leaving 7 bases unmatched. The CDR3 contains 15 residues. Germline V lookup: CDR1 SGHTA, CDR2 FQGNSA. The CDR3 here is CASSLSSSGGYEQYF. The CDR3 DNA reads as TGTGCCAGCAGCTTATCCTCGAGCGGGGGTTACGAGCAGTACTTC.

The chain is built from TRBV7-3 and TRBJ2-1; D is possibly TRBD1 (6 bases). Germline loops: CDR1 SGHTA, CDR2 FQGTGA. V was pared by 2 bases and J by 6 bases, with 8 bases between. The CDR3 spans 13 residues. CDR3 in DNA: TGTGCCAGCAGCTTAGGACAGCCCAATGAGCAGTTCTTC. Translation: CASSLGQPNEQFF. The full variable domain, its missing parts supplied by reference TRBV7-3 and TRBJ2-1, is GAGVSQTPSNKVTEKGKYVELRCDPISGHTALYWYRQSLGQGPEFLIYFQGTGAADDSGLPNDRFFAVRPEGSVSTLKIQRTERGDSAVYLCASSLGQPNEQFFGPGTRLTVL.